The clone carrying this T cell receptor beta chain has more than one count but fewer than ten. This entry belongs to a study of human T cells and chemical hapten exposure. CDR1 and CDR2 from the germline V gene are MNHEY and SMNVEV (reference sequence). The CDR3 runs to 13 residues. Trimming shortened V by 2 bases and J by 2 bases, and 6 bases separated the two germline ends. Specified time point: patch test 2, 6 weeks after DPC sensitization. This sample's treatment: therapeutic diphenylcyclopropenone sensitization with weekly scalp DPC. Donors were 18 to 70-year-old alopecia patients suitable for DPC. Under the authors' procedure: Sample TCR totals centred on a median of around 96,000, ranging roughly 23,224 to 700,000. From the RACE reads, TCRdb called clonotypes with MiXCR, one entry per CDR3 protein. The V and J calls were determined by TCRdb, not by the authors. The repertoire holds around 69,000 distinct CDR3 sequences, with about 9% as singletons.

This sequence was found in a woman between 45 and 60 years old with alopecia areata. Some clones in this sample may be carry-over from other donors' samples. The material was whole blood, obtained in connection with sensitization to the hapten diphenylcyclopropenone (DPC). The chain uses TRBV27 and TRBJ1-1; the D is unclear. The CDR3 DNA follows: TGTGCCAGCAGTTTAGGTTTTAACACTGAAGCTTTCTTT. Amino acids: CASSLGFNTEAFF.